The clone carrying this TCR beta chain was observed a handful of times. Antigen: not known. The use of a sample-barcoded 5' primer and a J-beta primer mix characterized a second PCR of about 6 to 12 cycles. One entry per CDR3 protein results from TCRdb running MiXCR on the 5' RACE reads. The profile shows roughly 900,000 distinct CDR3 sequences, around 49% of them singletons. The sample belongs to a study of blood T cells in healthy people across ages. Study results and limitations: Per-million-T-cell TCR beta diversity fell roughly linearly with age.

With 1 base removed from V and 2 bases from J, the gap between germline ends came to 11 bases. The CDR3 runs 15 residues. Sequencing was done on a sample of blood. The chain combines TRBV12-3 or TRBV12-4 with TRBJ2-5; D may be TRBD2 (5 bases). The sequence derives from a man aged 25 to 40 in good health. The CDR3 DNA follows: TGTGCCAGCAGTTTAGGCGGGTTGGCACAAGAGACCCAGTACTTC. Its translation: CASSLGGLAQETQYF.